The T cell receptor (beta chain) under discussion was sequenced for a study of blood T cell repertoires in COVID-19. About the research overall: Both acute and convalescent COVID-19 samples were obtained from the United States, Italy and Spain.

Clones were read by immunoSEQ multiplex PCR, and TCRdb kept only the in-frame ones, dropping some. The data show around 250,000 clones, with roughly 88% seen just once and 1.5% to 2% held by the top ten. The CDR3 sequence is 16 residues long. Trimming at V came to 4 bases and at J to 3 bases, leaving 4 bases not matched to a gene. The germline CDR1 and CDR2 sequences are MDHEN and SYDVKM. Recovered status in Cohort 3 required two negative PCRs, clearance, or symptom resolution. The source of this sequence is a woman aged 50 to 60 who had recovered from COVID-19. V gene TRBV28 combines with J gene TRBJ2-2, with 11 bases matching TRBD2. Source material: PBMCs or T cells enriched from blood (not recorded which). The CDR3 DNA sequence: TGTGCCAGCAGTTCCCGACTAGCGGGACACACCGGGGAGCTGTTTTTT. As protein: CASSSRLAGHTGELFF.